This TCR beta chain was captured by sequencing in a study of T cell responses to AZD1222 COVID-19 vaccine. Points from the study as a whole: Repertoire samples came only from after the peak T cell response. Mapped onto spike, vaccine-associated CD4 TCRs spanned it and were dominant at 160-218 and 743-854. It was only six AZD1222 recipients who were seropositive at baseline.

About this clone itself: Its antigen is not known.

Sequenced by immunoSEQ multiplex PCR; TCRdb stores in-frame clones only, minus some. The table shows about 140,000 clones, with approximately 93% occurring only once. The CDR3 covers 12 residues. The germline V gene has CDR1 SGDLS and CDR2 YYNGEE. Trimming shortened V by 7 bases and J by 1 base, and 8 bases separated the two germline ends. The TCR sequence derives from an adult who had recovered from COVID-19. The chain couples TRBV9 to TRBJ1-1; D is ambiguous. Here the sequenced sample was peripheral blood, taken after recovery from COVID-19. CDR3 protein: CASGKANTEAFF. The CDR3 DNA follows: TGTGCCAGCGGAAAGGCGAACACTGAAGCTTTCTTT.